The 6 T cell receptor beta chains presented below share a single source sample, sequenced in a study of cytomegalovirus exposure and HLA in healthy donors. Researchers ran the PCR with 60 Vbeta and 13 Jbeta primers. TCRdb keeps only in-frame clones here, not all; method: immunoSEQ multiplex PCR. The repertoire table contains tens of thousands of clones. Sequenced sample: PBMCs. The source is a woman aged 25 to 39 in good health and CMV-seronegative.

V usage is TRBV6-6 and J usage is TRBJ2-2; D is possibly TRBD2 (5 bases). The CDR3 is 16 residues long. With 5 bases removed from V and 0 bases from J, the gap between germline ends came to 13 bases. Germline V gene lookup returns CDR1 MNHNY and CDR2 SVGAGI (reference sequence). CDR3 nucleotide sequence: TGTGCCAGCAGTCAATTAGCGCTCGCGAACACCGGGGAGCTGTTTTTT. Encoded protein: CASSQLALANTGELFF.

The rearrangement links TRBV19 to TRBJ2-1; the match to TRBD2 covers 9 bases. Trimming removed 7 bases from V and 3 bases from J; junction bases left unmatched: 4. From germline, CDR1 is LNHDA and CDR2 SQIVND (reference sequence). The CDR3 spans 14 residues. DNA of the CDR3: TGTGCCAGTAATTCAGCGGGAGGCTACAATGAGCAGTTCTTC. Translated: CASNSAGGYNEQFF.

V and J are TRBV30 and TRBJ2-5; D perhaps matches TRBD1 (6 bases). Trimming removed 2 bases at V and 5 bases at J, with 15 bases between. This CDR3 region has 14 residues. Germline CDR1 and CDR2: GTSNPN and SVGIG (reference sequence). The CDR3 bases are TGTGCCTGGAGTCCCATACCGAGGGGGGAGACCCAGTACTTC. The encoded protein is CAWSPIPRGETQYF.

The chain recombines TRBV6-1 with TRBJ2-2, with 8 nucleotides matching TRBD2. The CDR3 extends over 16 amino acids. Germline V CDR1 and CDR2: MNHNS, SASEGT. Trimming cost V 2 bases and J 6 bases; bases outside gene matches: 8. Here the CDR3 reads CASSELSGSSAGELFF. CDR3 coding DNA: TGTGCCAGCAGTGAATTGAGCGGGAGCTCGGCCGGGGAGCTGTTTTTT.

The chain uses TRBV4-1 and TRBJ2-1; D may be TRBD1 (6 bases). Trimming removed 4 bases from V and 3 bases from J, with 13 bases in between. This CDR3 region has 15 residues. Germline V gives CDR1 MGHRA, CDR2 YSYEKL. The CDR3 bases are TGCGCCAGCAGCCCGACCGGGACACTCTACAATGAGCAGTTCTTC. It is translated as CASSPTGTLYNEQFF.

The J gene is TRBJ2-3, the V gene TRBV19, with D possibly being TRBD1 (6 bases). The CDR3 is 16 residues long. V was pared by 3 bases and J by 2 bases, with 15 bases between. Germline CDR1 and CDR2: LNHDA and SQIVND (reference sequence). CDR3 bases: TGTGCCAGTAGTATCCCTGGGGGCGGAATCACAGATACGCAGTATTTT. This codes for CASSIPGGGITDTQYF.